The sequence of this T cell receptor (beta chain) was determined in a study of blood T cell repertoires in COVID-19. Turning to the study itself: Sites across the United States, Italy and Spain contributed samples from acute and convalescent COVID-19.

Germline V gives CDR1 SGHDN, CDR2 FVKESK. V gave up 4 bases and J gave up 8 bases; unmatched junction bases: 7. The CDR3 spans 15 residues. This table comes from immunoSEQ multiplex PCR, and its TCRdb copy is limited to in-frame clones, with some not included. The repertoire holds some 500,000 clones, 88% seen once, with less than 2% in the top ten. Clinical history reported by participants formed the basis on which cohorts were assigned. This rearrangement joins TRBV14 to TRBJ1-6; 8 bases match TRBD1. Sequencing input: PBMCs or T cells enriched from blood (not recorded which). The receptor comes from a woman in her thirties or forties who had recovered from COVID-19. CDR3 in amino acids: CASSLMTGADSPLHF. CDR3 in DNA: TGTGCCAGCAGCCTTATGACAGGGGCGGATTCACCCCTCCACTTT.